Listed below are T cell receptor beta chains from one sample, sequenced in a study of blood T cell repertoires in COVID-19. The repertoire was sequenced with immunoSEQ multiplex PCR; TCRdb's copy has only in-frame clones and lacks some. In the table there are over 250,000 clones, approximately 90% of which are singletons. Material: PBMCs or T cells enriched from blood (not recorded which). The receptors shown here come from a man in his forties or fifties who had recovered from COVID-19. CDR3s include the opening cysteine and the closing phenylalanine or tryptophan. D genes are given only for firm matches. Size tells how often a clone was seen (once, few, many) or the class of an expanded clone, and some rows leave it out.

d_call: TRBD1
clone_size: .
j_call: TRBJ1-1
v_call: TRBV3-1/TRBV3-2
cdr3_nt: TGTGCCAGCAGCCTGACAGGGTTGAACACTGAAGCTTTCTTT
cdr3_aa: CASSLTGLNTEAFF

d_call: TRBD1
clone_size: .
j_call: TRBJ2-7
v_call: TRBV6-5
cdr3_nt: TGTGCCAGCAGGTCCGGGACAGGGGCCTACGAGCAGTACTTC
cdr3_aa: CASRSGTGAYEQYF

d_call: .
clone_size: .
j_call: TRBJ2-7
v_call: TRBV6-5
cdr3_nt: TGTGCCAGCAGCCTCCCCTCTCCGGAGCAGTACTTC
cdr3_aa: CASSLPSPEQYF

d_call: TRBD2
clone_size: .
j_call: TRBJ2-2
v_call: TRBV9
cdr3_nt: TGTGCCAGCAGCGTTGGAGCGGGAGAATACACCGGGGAGCTGTTTTTT
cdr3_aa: CASSVGAGEYTGELFF

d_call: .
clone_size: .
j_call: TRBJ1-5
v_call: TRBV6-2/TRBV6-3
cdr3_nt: TGTGCCAGCAGTTACAGGGGTGGACAGCCCCAGCATTTT
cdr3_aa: CASSYRGGQPQHF

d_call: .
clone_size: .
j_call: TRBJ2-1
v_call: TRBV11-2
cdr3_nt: TGTGCCAGCAGGCCTACGGGAGTGCGGGGCAATGAGCAGTTCTTC
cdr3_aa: CASRPTGVRGNEQFF

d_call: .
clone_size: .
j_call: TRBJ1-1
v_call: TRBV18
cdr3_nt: TGTGCCAGCTCACCGGGCCAGGAAAACACTGAAGCTTTCTTT
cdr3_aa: CASSPGQENTEAFF

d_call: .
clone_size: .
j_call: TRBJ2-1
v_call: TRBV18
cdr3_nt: TGTGCCAGCTCACCACTCCAGGCCTACAATGAGCAGTTCTTC
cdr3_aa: CASSPLQAYNEQFF

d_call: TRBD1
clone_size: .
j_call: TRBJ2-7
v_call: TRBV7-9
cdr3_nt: TGTGCCAGCAGCTTACGTACAGGGGGCTCCTACGAGCAGTACTTC
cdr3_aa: CASSLRTGGSYEQYF

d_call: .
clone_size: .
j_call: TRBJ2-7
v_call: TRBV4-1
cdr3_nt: TGCGCCAGCAGCCCACAGGGTACTCACTCCTACGAGCAGTACTTC
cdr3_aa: CASSPQGTHSYEQYF

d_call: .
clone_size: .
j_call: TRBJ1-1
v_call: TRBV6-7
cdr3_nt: TGTGCCAGCAGTTACTCGCGCAGGAACAGGGAGAACACTGAAGCTTTCTTT
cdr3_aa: CASSYSRRNRENTEAFF

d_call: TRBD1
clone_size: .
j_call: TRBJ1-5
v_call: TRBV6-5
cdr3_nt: TGTGCCAGCAGCCCGGACAGGGGAAATCAGCCCCAGCATTTT
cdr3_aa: CASSPDRGNQPQHF

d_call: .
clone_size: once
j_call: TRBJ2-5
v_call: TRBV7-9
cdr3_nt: TGTGCCAGCAGCCATTCGGGGGTAGAGACCCAGTACTTC
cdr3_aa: CASSHSGVETQYF

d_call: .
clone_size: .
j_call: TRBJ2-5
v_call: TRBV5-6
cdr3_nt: TGTGCCAGCAGCGCGGGTGAGACCCAGTACTTC
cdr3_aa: CASSAGETQYF

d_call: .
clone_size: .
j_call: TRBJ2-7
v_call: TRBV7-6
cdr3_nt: TGTGCCAGCAGCTCCCCTTTGGGGGGCTCCTACGAGCAGTACTTC
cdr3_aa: CASSSPLGGSYEQYF

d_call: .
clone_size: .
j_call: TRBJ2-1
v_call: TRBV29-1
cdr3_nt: TGCAGCGGGCAAAGAGGTTCCTACAATGAGCAGTTCTTC
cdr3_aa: CSGQRGSYNEQFF

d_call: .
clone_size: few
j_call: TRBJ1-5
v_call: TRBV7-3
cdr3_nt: TGTGCCAGCAGCTTCGGTGGAGGTCAGCCCCAGCATTTT
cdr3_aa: CASSFGGGQPQHF

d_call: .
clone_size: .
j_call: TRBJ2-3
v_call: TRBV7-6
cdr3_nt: TGTGCCAGCAGCTTAGGGGCAGGGCGAGGGGGGCAGTATTTT
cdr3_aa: CASSLGAGRGGQYF

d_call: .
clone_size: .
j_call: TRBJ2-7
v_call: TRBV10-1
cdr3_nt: TGCGCCAGCAGTGAGGCTCGGGAACCCTACGAGCAGTACTTC
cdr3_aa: CASSEAREPYEQYF

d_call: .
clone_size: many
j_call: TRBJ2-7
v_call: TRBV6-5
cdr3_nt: TGTGCCAGCAGTTACTCTAGCGAGCAGTACTTC
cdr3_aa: CASSYSSEQYF

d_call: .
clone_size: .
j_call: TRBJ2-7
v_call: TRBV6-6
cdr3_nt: TGTGCCAGCAGTTACGGGCCCTACGAGCAGTACTTC
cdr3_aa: CASSYGPYEQYF

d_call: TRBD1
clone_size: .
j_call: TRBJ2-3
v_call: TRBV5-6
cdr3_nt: TGTGCCAGCAGCAAGGTCAGGGGGACAGATACGCAGTATTTT
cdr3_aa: CASSKVRGTDTQYF

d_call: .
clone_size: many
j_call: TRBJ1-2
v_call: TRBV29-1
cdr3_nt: TGCAGCGTTGTAGGGGGGGGCTCTTATGGCTACACCTTC
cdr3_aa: CSVVGGGSYGYTF

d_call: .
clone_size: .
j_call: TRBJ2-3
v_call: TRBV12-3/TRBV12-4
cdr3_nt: TGTGCCAGCAGCCCCTACACAGATACGCAGTATTTT
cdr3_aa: CASSPYTDTQYF

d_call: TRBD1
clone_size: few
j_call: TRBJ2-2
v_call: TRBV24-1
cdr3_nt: TGTGCCACCAGTGATTCAGACAGGGGGCACGGGGAGCTGTTTTTT
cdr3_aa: CATSDSDRGHGELFF

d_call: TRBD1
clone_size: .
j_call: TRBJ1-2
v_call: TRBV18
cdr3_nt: TGTGCCAGCTCATCAACAGGGGGCGGCGATGGCTACACCTTC
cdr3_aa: CASSSTGGGDGYTF

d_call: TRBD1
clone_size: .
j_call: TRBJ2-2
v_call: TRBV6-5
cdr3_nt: TGTGCCAGCAGACCCGGGACAGGGAACACCGGGGAGCTGTTTTTT
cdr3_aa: CASRPGTGNTGELFF

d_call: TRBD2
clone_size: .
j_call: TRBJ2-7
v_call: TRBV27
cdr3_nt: TGTGCCAGCAGACTAGCTAGCGGGGGTTCCTACGAGCAGTACTTC
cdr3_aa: CASRLASGGSYEQYF

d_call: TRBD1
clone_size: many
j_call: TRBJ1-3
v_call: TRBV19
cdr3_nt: TGTGCCAGTAATCAGCCGGGACAGGGACTTTCCTCTGGAAACACCATATATTTT
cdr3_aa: CASNQPGQGLSSGNTIYF

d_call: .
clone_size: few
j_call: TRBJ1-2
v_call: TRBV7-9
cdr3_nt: TGTGCCAGCAGCTCCCGATGGCAGGGAAAGACCTTC
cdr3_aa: CASSSRWQGKTF

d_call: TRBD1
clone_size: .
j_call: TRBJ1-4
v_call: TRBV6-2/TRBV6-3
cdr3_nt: TGTGCCAGCAGCCCCTGGACAGGGTTTTTGGAAAAACTGTTTTTT
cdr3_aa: CASSPWTGFLEKLFF

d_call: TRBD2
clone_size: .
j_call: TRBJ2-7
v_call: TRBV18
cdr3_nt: TGTGCCAGCTCAGCCCCCCGGATCGGCGGGAGGGCCCAGTACGAGCAGTACTTC
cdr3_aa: CASSAPRIGGRAQYEQYF

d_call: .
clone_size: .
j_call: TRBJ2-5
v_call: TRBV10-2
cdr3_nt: TGCGCCAGCCTCCTCACAATGTCGGGGACCCAGTACTTC
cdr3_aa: CASLLTMSGTQYF

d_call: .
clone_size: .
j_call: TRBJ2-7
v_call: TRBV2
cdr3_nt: TGTGCCAGCAGTGAATCCGCGGGAAGGCTGATTTCCTACGAGCAGTACTTC
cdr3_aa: CASSESAGRLISYEQYF

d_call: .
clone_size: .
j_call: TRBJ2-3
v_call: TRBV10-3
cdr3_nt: TGTGCCATCAGTTTAAGACAGGTCACAGATACGCAGTATTTT
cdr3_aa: CAISLRQVTDTQYF

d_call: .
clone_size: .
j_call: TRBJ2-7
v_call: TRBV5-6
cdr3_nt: TGTGCCAGCAGCTGGGTGCAGGGGAGCTCCTACGAGCAGTACTTC
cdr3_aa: CASSWVQGSSYEQYF

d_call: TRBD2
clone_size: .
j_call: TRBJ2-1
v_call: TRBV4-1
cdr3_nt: TGCGCCAGCAGCCAGTCGAGCGGGAGGACCGATGAGCAGTTCTTC
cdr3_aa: CASSQSSGRTDEQFF

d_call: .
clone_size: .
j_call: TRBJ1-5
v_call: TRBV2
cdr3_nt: TGTGCCAGCTGCGGATGGCAGCAGCAGCCCCAGCATTTT
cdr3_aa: CASCGWQQQPQHF

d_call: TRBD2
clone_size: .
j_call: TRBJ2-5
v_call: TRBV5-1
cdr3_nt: TGCGCCAGCAGCCCGACCGGGACTAGCGGGGGGGAGGAGACCCAGTACTTC
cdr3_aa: CASSPTGTSGGEETQYF

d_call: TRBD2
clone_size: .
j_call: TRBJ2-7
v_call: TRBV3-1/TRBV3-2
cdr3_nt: TGTGCCAGCAGCCAAGAACCATTGTGGTCTAGCGGGATCCTCGGGAGAGCCTACGAGCAGTACTTC
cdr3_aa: CASSQEPLWSSGILGRAYEQYF

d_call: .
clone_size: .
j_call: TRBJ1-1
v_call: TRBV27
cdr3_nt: TGTGCCAGCAGTTTTCAGGTGAACACTGAAGCTTTCTTT
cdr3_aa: CASSFQVNTEAFF

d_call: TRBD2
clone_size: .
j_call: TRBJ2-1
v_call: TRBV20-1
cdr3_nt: TGCAGTGCTAGTAGGTCTAGCGGGAGACATGAGCAGTTCTTC
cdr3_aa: CSASRSSGRHEQFF

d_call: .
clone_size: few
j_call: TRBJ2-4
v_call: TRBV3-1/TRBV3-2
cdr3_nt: TGTGCCAGCAGCCAGGGGACGGGACTCAAATTATTTTTGGCCAAAAACATTCAGTACTTC
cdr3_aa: CASSQGTGLKLFLAKNIQYF

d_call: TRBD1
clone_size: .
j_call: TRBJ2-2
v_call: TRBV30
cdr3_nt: TGTGCCTGGGGACAGGGCAGAACCGGGGAGCTGTTTTTT
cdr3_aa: CAWGQGRTGELFF

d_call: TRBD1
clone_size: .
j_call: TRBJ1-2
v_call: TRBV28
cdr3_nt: TGTGCCAGCAGAGGGACAGGCGGGTACTATGGCTACACCTTC
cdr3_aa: CASRGTGGYYGYTF

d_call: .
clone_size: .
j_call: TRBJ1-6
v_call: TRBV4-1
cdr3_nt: TGCGCCAGCAGCCAAGATTCAGTCAGAAGTTCACCCCTCCACTTT
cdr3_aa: CASSQDSVRSSPLHF

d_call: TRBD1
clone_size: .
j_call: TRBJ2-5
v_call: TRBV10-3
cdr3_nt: TGTGCCATCAGTGAGCCCAAACAGGGGGCTGAGACCCAGTACTTC
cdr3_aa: CAISEPKQGAETQYF

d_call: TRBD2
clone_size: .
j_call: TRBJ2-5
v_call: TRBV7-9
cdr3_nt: TGTGCCAGCAGCCCCGGGAGGGAAGAGACCCAGTACTTC
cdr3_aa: CASSPGREETQYF

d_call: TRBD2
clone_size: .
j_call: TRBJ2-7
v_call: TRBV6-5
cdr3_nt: TGTGCCAGCAGTTACTCTCCTAGCGGGAGTTACGAGCAGTACTTC
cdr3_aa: CASSYSPSGSYEQYF

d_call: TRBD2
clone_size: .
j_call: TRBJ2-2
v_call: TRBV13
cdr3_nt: TGTGCCCCCCCCGGAGGGGCGGGAGCGGATCAGAACACCGGGGAGCTGTTTTTT
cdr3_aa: CAPPGGAGADQNTGELFF

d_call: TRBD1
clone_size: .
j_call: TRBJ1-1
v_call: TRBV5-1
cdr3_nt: TGCGCCAGCAGCACGCAGGGACAGGGGGCCACTGAAGCTTTCTTT
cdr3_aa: CASSTQGQGATEAFF

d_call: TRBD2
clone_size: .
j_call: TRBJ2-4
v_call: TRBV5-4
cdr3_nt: TGTGCCAGCAGCTTCAATCTAGCGGGGAGCAAAAACATTCAGTACTTC
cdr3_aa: CASSFNLAGSKNIQYF